Shown below are 19 T cell receptor beta chains from a single sample sequenced in a study of identical twins. A single record per CDR3 protein comes from TCRdb applying MiXCR to the 5' RACE reads. The table includes 200,000 to 250,000 distinct CDR3 sequences, roughly 13% detected once. The material sequenced was memory (CD45RO+) T cells sorted from blood. The source of these receptors is a woman under 30 in good health.

The chain recombines TRBV6-5 with TRBJ2-5; no reliable D call. This CDR3 contains 11 residues. Trimming left V 1 base short and J 6 bases short, with 3 bases between. Germline V gene lookup returns CDR1 MNHEY and CDR2 SVGAGI. The CDR3 DNA is TGTGCCAGCAGTTACTTTCAGACCCAGTACTTC. This sequence encodes CASSYFQTQYF.

The chain combines TRBV15 with TRBJ2-3, with D unresolved. V was pared by 10 bases and J by 1 base, with 18 bases between. The CDR3 has 15 amino acids. The V gene's germline CDR1 is LNHNV and CDR2 YYDKDF (reference sequence). The CDR3 sequence is CAIEHRGDGTDTQYF. The CDR3 bases are TGTGCCATCGAACATCGTGGGGATGGCACAGATACGCAGTATTTT.

This clonotype has only one observation. The V and J genes are TRBV29-1 and TRBJ2-5; D is possibly TRBD1 (5 bases). The CDR3 runs to 12 residues. The V end was cut by 4 bases, the J end by 7 bases, with 13 bases between. The germline V gene encodes CDR1 SQVTM and CDR2 ANQGSEA. The CDR3 reads CSVGGRLGTQYF. CDR3 sequence (DNA): TGCAGCGTTGGGGGCCGTCTGGGGACCCAGTACTTC.

The chain couples TRBV5-5 to TRBJ2-6, with D perhaps assigned TRBD1 or TRBD2 (5 bases each). Germline V gene data show CDR1 as SGHKS and CDR2 as YYEKEE (reference sequence). The CDR3 loop spans 18 amino acids. Trimming took 1 base from V and 4 from J, leaving 18 bases between them. CDR3 in amino acids: CASSLTRTGPGGANVLTF. DNA of the CDR3: TGTGCCAGCAGCTTGACACGGACGGGACCGGGGGGGGCCAACGTCCTGACTTTC.

This clonotype was seen only a few times. The chain joins TRBV12-3 or TRBV12-4 to TRBJ1-2; 12 bases map to TRBD1. The V gene end was trimmed by 6 bases and the J gene end by 4 bases; junction bases not matched to a gene: 3. The CDR3 loop spans 14 amino acids. CDR3 in amino acids: CASRGQGAFYGYTF. The CDR3 nucleotides are TGTGCCAGCAGGGGACAGGGGGCCTTCTATGGCTACACCTTC.

This clonotype appeared a few times. The chain recombines TRBV10-3 with TRBJ1-2, with D uncertain. The CDR3 consists of 13 residues. The V end was cut by 7 bases, the J end by 1 base, with 10 bases between. CDR1 and CDR2 from the germline V gene are ENHRY and SYGVKD. The CDR3 reads CAITDGVNYGYTF. The CDR3 DNA sequence: TGTGCCATCACCGACGGGGTTAACTATGGCTACACCTTC.

This chain links TRBV5-6 with TRBJ2-1, with TRBD2 identical over 9 bases. The junction had 10 bases not matched to a gene; V was cut back by 0 bases and J by 6 bases. The CDR3 extends over 17 amino acids. Germline assignment: CDR1 SGHDT and CDR2 YYEEEE. The CDR3 DNA sequence: TGTGCCAGCAGCTTGGGTCTAGCGGGATTGTACCGCAATGAGCAGTTCTTC. It is translated as CASSLGLAGLYRNEQFF.

A few counts support this clonotype. J is TRBJ2-1 and V is TRBV3-1, with a tentative D call TRBD2 (6 bases). The CDR3 has 13 amino acids. Germline V CDR1 and CDR2: LGHDT, YNNKEL (reference sequence). The V and J ends lost 3 bases and 8 bases respectively, with 11 bases between them. CDR3 sequence reads: CASSQEGRHEQFF. The DNA for the CDR3 is TGTGCCAGCAGCCAGGAGGGACGACATGAGCAGTTCTTC.

The chain uses TRBV3-1 and TRBJ2-2, with unresolved D. The germline gives CDR1 LGHDT, CDR2 YNNKEL (reference sequence). The CDR3 runs to 14 residues. V shed 2 bases and J shed 2 bases, with 6 bases lying between them. CDR3 in amino acids: CASSQLGNTGELFF. The CDR3 nucleotides read TGTGCCAGCAGCCAACTAGGAAACACCGGGGAGCTGTTTTTT.

This clonotype has just a few counts. CDR3 residues: CASSIHLAASYNEQFF. The CDR3 DNA is TGTGCCAGCAGTATCCACCTAGCGGCCTCATACAATGAGCAGTTCTTC. The gene calls are TRBV6-1 and TRBJ2-1; 7 nucleotides match TRBD2. With 5 bases clipped from V and 4 bases from J, the junction kept 11 bases outside the gene matches. The CDR3 has 16 residues. Looked up from germline, CDR1 is MNHNS and CDR2 is SASEGT.

This chain links TRBV13 with TRBJ1-1; D remains ambiguous. This CDR3 spans 11 amino acids. V dropped 3 bases and J dropped 9 bases, with 8 bases sitting between them. Germline V lookup: CDR1 PRHDT, CDR2 FYEKMQ (reference sequence). The CDR3 sequence: CASSFIPQAFF. Written as DNA, the CDR3 is TGTGCCAGCAGCTTTATTCCCCAAGCTTTCTTT.

The DNA of the CDR3 is TGTGCCAGCAGCTTAGATCTAGCGGGGGCCACACGGGAGCAGTTCTTC. Its protein is CASSLDLAGATREQFF. The chain uses TRBV11-2 and TRBJ2-1; TRBD2 matches at 10 bases. The CDR3 totals 16 residues. The germline CDR1 and CDR2 sequences are SGHAT and FQNNGV. V gave up 0 bases and J gave up 10 bases; unmatched junction bases: 9.

This clonotype was detected a few times. This chain connects TRBV20-1 to TRBJ2-1; 7 bases are a match to TRBD1. Per the germline V gene, CDR1 is DFQATT and CDR2 is SNEGSKA (reference sequence). The CDR3 length is 16 residues. With V trimmed by 3 bases and J by 7 bases, 15 bases remained unmatched. The DNA of the CDR3 is TGCAGTGCTAGTGGCCCGAACAGGGGACATGGGAATGAGCAGTTCTTC. Protein: CSASGPNRGHGNEQFF.

The V call is TRBV5-1, the J call TRBJ2-2; 9 bases are shared with TRBD1. Unmatched junction bases numbered 7, after V lost 6 bases and J lost 4 bases. This CDR3 region has 15 residues. Looked up from germline, CDR1 is SGHRS and CDR2 is YFSETQ. The DNA for the CDR3 is TGCGCCAGCACCGGGACAGGGCCGGGCACCGGGGAGCTGTTTTTT. It yields the protein CASTGTGPGTGELFF.

This clonotype occurred a few times. The chain employs TRBV5-1 and TRBJ2-7; D might be TRBD1 (7 bases). V lost 4 bases to trimming and J lost 2 bases, with 10 bases between them. Germline lookup yields CDR1 SGHRS and CDR2 YFSETQ. The CDR3 extends over 13 amino acids. CDR3 in amino acids: CASSARGAYEQYF. As DNA, the CDR3 is TGCGCCAGCAGCGCCAGGGGGGCCTACGAGCAGTACTTC. The entire variable domain, with the rest obtained from reference TRBV5-1 and TRBJ2-7, is as follows: KAGVTQTPRYLIKTRGQQVTLSCSPISGHRSVSWYQQTPGQGLQFLFEYFSETQRNKGNFPGRFSGRQFSNSRSEMNVSTLELGDSALYLCASSARGAYEQYFGPGTRLTVT.

The chain employs TRBV6-1 and TRBJ2-7; D is uncertain. This CDR3 is 14 amino acids long. CDR1 is MNHNS and CDR2 is SASEGT in the germline V gene. Trimming removed 6 bases at V and 2 bases at J, with 14 bases between. The CDR3 DNA sequence: TGTGCCAGCAGGGTGCGACAAGGGCCCTACGAGCAGTACTTC. This translates into CASRVRQGPYEQYF.

This clonotype has more than one count but fewer than ten. The gene calls are TRBV7-9 and TRBJ2-7; tentative D call: TRBD1 (6 bases). The V end lost 5 bases, the J end lost 0 bases, and 11 bases lay between the germline ends. The CDR3 runs 14 residues. Germline V lookup: CDR1 SEHNR, CDR2 FQNEAQ (reference sequence). In DNA form, the CDR3 reads TGTGCCAGCAGCCAGGGGATCTACTCCTACGAGCAGTACTTC. This sequence encodes CASSQGIYSYEQYF.

J is TRBJ1-2 and V is TRBV21-1. TRBV21-1 counts as a pseudogene. The CDR3 is 15 amino acids. CDR3 protein: CASSGDREGGYGYTF. As DNA, the CDR3 is TGTGCCAGCAGCGGTGACAGGGAGGGCGGCTATGGCTACACCTTC.

The chain carries TRBV7-2 and TRBJ2-2, with D possibly being TRBD1 or TRBD2 (5 bases each). This CDR3 is built from 14 residues. The V gene lost 10 bases and the J gene lost 0 bases, with 12 bases spanning the gap. Germline V gene lookup returns CDR1 SGHTA and CDR2 FQGNSA. The CDR3 spells CAIGARSNTGELFF. Written as DNA, the CDR3 is TGTGCCATCGGGGCACGGTCGAACACCGGGGAGCTGTTTTTT.